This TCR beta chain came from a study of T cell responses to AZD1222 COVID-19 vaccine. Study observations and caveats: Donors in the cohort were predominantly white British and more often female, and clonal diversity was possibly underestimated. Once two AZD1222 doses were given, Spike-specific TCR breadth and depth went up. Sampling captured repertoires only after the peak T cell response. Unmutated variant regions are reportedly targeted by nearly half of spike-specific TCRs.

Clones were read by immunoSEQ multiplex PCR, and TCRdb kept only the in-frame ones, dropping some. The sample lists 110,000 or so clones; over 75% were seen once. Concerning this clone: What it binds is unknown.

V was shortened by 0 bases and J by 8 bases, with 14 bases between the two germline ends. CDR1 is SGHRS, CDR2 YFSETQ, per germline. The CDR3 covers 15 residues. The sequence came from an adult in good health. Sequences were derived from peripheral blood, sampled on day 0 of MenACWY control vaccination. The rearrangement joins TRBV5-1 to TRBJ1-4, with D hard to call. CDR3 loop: CASSLGPAIREKLFF. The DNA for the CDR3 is TGCGCCAGCAGCTTGGGGCCAGCCATTAGGGAAAAACTGTTTTTT.